The 13 T cell receptor beta chains below all came from one sample that was sequenced in a study of T cell responses to AZD1222 COVID-19 vaccine. TCRdb's table, derived via immunoSEQ multiplex PCR, lists solely in-frame clones and lacks some. This repertoire shows around 65,000 clones, 81% found once; its top ten account for approximately 26%. The specimen comprised peripheral blood, sampled 28 days after the second AZD1222 dose. The receptors were sampled from an adult who received the AZD1222 COVID-19 vaccine.

The rearrangement uses TRBV5-8 and TRBJ2-7; 7 bases are a match to TRBD2. CDR3 length: 14 amino acids. V shed 6 bases and J 2 bases; nucleotides not matched to a gene: 8. Germline V gives CDR1 SGHTS, CDR2 YDEGEE. CDR3 nucleotide sequence: TGTGCCAGCACCCGTGGGGGGGGTCCCTACGAGCAGTACTTC. Its translation is CASTRGGGPYEQYF.

Here the CDR3 reads CSAITGEAFF. The CDR3 bases are TGCAGTGCTATAACAGGGGAAGCTTTCTTT. The chain carries TRBV20-1 and TRBJ1-1; D is perhaps TRBD1 (6 bases). The V and J ends lost 4 bases and 8 bases respectively, with 8 bases between them. The CDR3 sequence is 10 residues long. Germline V CDR1 and CDR2: DFQATT, SNEGSKA (reference sequence).

This clone was observed a handful of times. This chain links TRBV7-8 with TRBJ2-7; tentatively, D is TRBD2 (6 bases). This CDR3 has 12 residues. Trimming removed 0 bases at V and 10 bases at J, with 10 bases between. Germline CDR1 is SGHVS and CDR2 is FQNEAQ. CDR3 DNA sequence: TGTGCCAGCAGCTTAGCAGGAGGGTTTCAGTACTTC. Translation gives CASSLAGGFQYF.

The rearrangement links TRBV27 to TRBJ1-1; possibly TRBD1 for D (5 bases). The CDR3 contains 15 residues. V was clipped by 6 bases and J by 6 bases, with 20 bases between them. CDR1 and CDR2 from the germline V gene are MNHEY and SMNVEV (reference sequence). This chain's CDR3 is CASRYPGTPGPEAFF. Written as DNA, the CDR3 is TGTGCCAGCAGATATCCCGGGACCCCTGGACCTGAAGCTTTCTTT.

The chain has TRBV30 and TRBJ1-6, with D maybe TRBD1 (6 bases). The germline V and J ends were trimmed by 2 bases and 13 bases, with 9 bases remaining between them. The CDR3 spans 11 residues. The germline gives CDR1 GTSNPN, CDR2 SVGIG (reference sequence). CDR3 in DNA: TGTGCCTGGAGTAGGAGGGGGCCCCTCCACTTT. Translation: CAWSRRGPLHF.

This clone was seen only a few times. The V and J genes are TRBV24-1 and TRBJ1-2, with 7 positions matching TRBD1. CDR3 length equals 16 residues. Germline CDR1 is KGHDR and CDR2 is SFDVKD. V lost 4 bases, J lost 10 bases, and 17 bases stayed unmatched. Here the CDR3 reads CATSDPGQVLLEDYTF. DNA of the CDR3: TGTGCCACCAGTGACCCCGGACAGGTCCTACTAGAGGACTACACCTTC.

The chain uses TRBV10-3 and TRBJ2-2; 7 nucleotides line up with TRBD1. Unmatched junction bases numbered 7, after V lost 10 bases and J lost 2 bases. The V gene's germline CDR1 is ENHRY and CDR2 SYGVKD. The CDR3 runs to 14 residues. CDR3 sequence (DNA): TGTGCCACCACGGGACAGCTAAACACCGGGGAGCTGTTTTTT. It is translated as CATTGQLNTGELFF.

This clone is a singleton in its sample. This rearrangement joins TRBV6-5 to TRBJ2-7; D is unclear. V lost 2 bases and J lost 5, with 10 bases in between. The CDR3 contains 13 residues. The germline V gene has CDR1 MNHEY and CDR2 SVGAGI. The CDR3 here is CASSYRTGDEQYF. The DNA for the CDR3 is TGTGCCAGCAGTTACAGGACGGGCGACGAGCAGTACTTC.

This clone has a single count. The rearrangement uses TRBV5-6 and TRBJ2-2, with D tentatively TRBD2 (6 bases). The CDR3 is 15 amino acids. The germline CDR1 and CDR2 sequences are SGHDT and YYEEEE. V was clipped by 4 bases and J by 5 bases, with 15 bases between them. The CDR3 bases are TGTGCCAGCAGCGTTAATGGGGGGATGACCGGGGAGCTGTTTTTT. This sequence encodes CASSVNGGMTGELFF.

The chain links TRBV28 to TRBJ1-1, with D possibly being TRBD1 (5 bases). V lost 4 bases and J lost 3, with 15 bases in between. This CDR3 contains 15 residues. Germline assignment: CDR1 MDHEN and CDR2 SYDVKM. CDR3 sequence (DNA): TGTGCCAGCAGTTCCCGGGACGGGCGGCACACTGAAGCTTTCTTT. Its translation: CASSSRDGRHTEAFF.

In nucleotides, the CDR3 is TGTGCCACCAGCAGGGACCCGGGGGGTGTCGGGGAGCTGTTTTTT. Translation gives CATSRDPGGVGELFF. The V call is TRBV15, the J call TRBJ2-2, with 7 positions matching TRBD2. This CDR3 is 15 amino acids long. Looked up from germline, CDR1 is LNHNV and CDR2 is YYDKDF (reference sequence). V lost 3 bases, J lost 7 bases, and 8 bases stayed unmatched. Combining the CDR3 with reference TRBV15 and TRBJ2-2 gives the whole variable domain DAMVIQNPRYQVTQFGKPVTLSCSQTLNHNVMYWYQQKSSQAPKLLFHYYDKDFNNEADTPDNFQSRRPNTSFCFLDIRSPGLGDTAMYLCATSRDPGGVGELFFGEGSRLTVL.

V gene TRBV5-1 combines with J gene TRBJ2-7; D may be TRBD1 or TRBD2 (5 bases each). The germline CDR1 and CDR2 sequences are SGHRS and YFSETQ. The CDR3 is 14 residues long. Trimming left V 0 bases short and J 0 bases short, with 7 bases between. The DNA of the CDR3 is TGCGCCAGCAGCTTGGGAGGGGACTCCTACGAGCAGTACTTC. This translates into CASSLGGDSYEQYF.

The rearrangement uses TRBV5-1 and TRBJ1-3, with 10 bases identical to TRBD1. Unmatched junction bases numbered 11, after V lost 3 bases and J lost 2 bases. The CDR3 length is 18 residues. Per the germline V gene, CDR1 is SGHRS and CDR2 is YFSETQ. The CDR3 DNA is TGCGCCAGCAGCTCCATTCCGGGACAGGGGTTGGCTGGAAACACCATATATTTT. This sequence encodes CASSSIPGQGLAGNTIYF. The complete variable domain, with remaining parts taken from reference TRBV5-1 and TRBJ1-3, reads KAGVTQTPRYLIKTRGQQVTLSCSPISGHRSVSWYQQTPGQGLQFLFEYFSETQRNKGNFPGRFSGRQFSNSRSEMNVSTLELGDSALYLCASSSIPGQGLAGNTIYFGEGSWLTVV.